This T cell receptor (beta chain) is drawn from a study of cytomegalovirus exposure and HLA in healthy donors. As regards this clone: Its cognate antigen is unknown.

Both 60 Vbeta primers and 13 Jbeta primers went into the PCR. Per the original data handling: A later analysis tallied 75 million to 80 million unique TCR beta chains, around 12 million of them shared. Sequenced by immunoSEQ multiplex PCR; TCRdb stores in-frame clones only, minus some. The D gene and trimming were derived from the DNA, and the V and J assignments and clone size from that table. Among about 170,000 clones, 70% to 90% were seen once, and the ten largest hold over 2%. All donors participated as healthy donors of bone marrow. Study-wide results and limits: Among TCR sequences, most were rare, though some public TCRs appeared in many donors. Equally common other TCR beta chains were less clonally expanded than HLA-associated ones, a later analysis found.

Trimming removed 2 bases from V and 2 bases from J; junction bases left unmatched: 4. This CDR3 has 16 residues. CDR1 and CDR2 from the germline V gene are SGHTA and FQGTGA. The chain recombines TRBV7-3 with TRBJ2-3, with 10 bases that match TRBD2. Material: PBMCs. This sequence was found in a man younger than 40 in good health and CMV-seropositive. DNA for the CDR3: TGTGCCAGCAGCTTAGGACTAGCGGAAAACACAGATACGCAGTATTTT. Translating it yields CASSLGLAENTDTQYF.